What follows are 2 T cell receptor beta chains derived from one specimen sequenced in a study of beta chain features in type 1 diabetes. Reverse transcription of all isolated RNA meant that expressed TCRB transcripts were sequenced. TCRdb keeps only in-frame clones here, not all; method: immunoSEQ multiplex PCR. The sample has some 140,000 clones, 7% to 10% seen once. Sequenced: central memory CD4+ T cells from blood. These TCRs come from a man aged 18 to 30 in good health.

The sample holds a few counts of this clone. V gene TRBV6-4 combines with J gene TRBJ1-1; TRBD1 matches at 8 bases. Germline CDR1 and CDR2: MRHNA and SNTAGT. After removal of 6 bases from V and 3 bases from J, the junction contained 3 bases not matched to a gene. The CDR3 sequence is 13 residues long. CDR3 nucleotides: TGTGCCAGCAGCGTGGACAGGGACACTGAAGCTTTCTTT. The encoded protein is CASSVDRDTEAFF.

This clone was picked up a small number of times. The V and J genes are TRBV29-1 and TRBJ1-3; unclear D gene. V lost 6 bases and J lost 4, with 10 bases in between. The CDR3 has 12 amino acids. Germline assignment: CDR1 SQVTM and CDR2 ANQGSEA. The CDR3: CSVETTGNTIYF. In nucleotides, the CDR3 is TGCAGCGTCGAAACTACCGGAAACACCATATATTTT.